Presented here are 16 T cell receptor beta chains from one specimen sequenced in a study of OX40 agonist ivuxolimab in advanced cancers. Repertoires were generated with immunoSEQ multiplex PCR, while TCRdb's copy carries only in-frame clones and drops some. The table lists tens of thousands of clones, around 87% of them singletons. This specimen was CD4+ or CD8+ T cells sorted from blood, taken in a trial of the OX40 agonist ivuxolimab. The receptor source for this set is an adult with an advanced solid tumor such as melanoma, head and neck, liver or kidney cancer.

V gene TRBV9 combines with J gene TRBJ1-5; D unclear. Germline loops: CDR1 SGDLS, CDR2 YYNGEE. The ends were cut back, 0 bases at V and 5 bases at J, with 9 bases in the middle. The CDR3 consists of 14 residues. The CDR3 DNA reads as TGTGCCAGCAGCGTAGCCCCGGGCGATCAGCCCCAGCATTTT. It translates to CASSVAPGDQPQHF.

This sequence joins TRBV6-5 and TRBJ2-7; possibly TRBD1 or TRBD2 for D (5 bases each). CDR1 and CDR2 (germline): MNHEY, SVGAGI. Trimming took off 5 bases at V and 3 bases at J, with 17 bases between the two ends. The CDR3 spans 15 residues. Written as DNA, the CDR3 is TGTGCCAGCAGTGGCCCGCAGGGTGGAGGCTACGAGCAGTACTTC. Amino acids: CASSGPQGGGYEQYF.

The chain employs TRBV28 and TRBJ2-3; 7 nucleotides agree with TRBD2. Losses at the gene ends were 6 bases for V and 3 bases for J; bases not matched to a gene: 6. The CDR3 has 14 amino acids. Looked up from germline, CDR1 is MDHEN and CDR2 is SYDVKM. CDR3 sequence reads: CASRSGEGTDTQYF. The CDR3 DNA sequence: TGTGCCAGCAGGAGCGGGGAGGGGACAGATACGCAGTATTTT. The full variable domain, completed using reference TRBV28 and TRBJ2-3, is DVKVTQSSRYLVKRTGEKVFLECVQDMDHENMFWYRQDPGLGLRLIYFSYDVKMKEKGDIPEGYSVSREKKERFSLILESASTNQTSMYLCASRSGEGTDTQYFGPGTRLTVL.

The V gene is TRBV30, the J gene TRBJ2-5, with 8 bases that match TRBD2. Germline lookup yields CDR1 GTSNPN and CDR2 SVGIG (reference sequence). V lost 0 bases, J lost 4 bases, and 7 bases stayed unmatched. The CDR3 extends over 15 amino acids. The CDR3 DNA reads TGTGCCTGGAGTGTCCACGGGGGGGACGGAGAGACCCAGTACTTC. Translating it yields CAWSVHGGDGETQYF.

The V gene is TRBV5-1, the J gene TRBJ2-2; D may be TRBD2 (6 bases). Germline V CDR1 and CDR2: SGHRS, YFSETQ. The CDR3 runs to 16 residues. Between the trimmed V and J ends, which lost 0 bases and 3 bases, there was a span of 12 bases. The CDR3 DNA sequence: TGCGCCAGCAGCTTGGGGGCGGGGCGCGACACCGGGGAGCTGTTTTTT. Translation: CASSLGAGRDTGELFF.

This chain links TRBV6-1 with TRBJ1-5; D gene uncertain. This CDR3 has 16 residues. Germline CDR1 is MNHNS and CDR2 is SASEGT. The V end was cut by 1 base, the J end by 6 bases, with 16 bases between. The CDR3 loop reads CASSEGRGGLRQPQHF. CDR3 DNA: TGTGCCAGCAGTGAAGGGAGAGGCGGGTTGCGTCAGCCCCAGCATTTT.

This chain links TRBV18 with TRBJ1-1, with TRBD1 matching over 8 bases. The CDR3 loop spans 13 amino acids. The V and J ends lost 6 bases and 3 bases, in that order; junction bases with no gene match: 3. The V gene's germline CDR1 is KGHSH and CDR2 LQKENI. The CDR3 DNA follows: TGTGCCAGCTCCAGGGGGCTGGACACTGAAGCTTTCTTT. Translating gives CASSRGLDTEAFF.

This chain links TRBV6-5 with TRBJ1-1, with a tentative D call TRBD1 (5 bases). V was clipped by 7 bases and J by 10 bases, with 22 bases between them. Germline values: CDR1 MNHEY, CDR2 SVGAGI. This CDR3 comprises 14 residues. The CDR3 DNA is TGTGCCAGCAACACGAAGGGAAGGGGCGCACGAGCTTTCTTT. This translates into CASNTKGRGARAFF.

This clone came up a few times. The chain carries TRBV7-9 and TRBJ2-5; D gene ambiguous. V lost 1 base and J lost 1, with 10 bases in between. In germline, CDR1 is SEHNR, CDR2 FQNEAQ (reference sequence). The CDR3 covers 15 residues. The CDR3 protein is CASSLGLPAQETQYF. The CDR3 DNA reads TGTGCCAGCAGCTTAGGATTGCCAGCCCAAGAGACCCAGTACTTC.

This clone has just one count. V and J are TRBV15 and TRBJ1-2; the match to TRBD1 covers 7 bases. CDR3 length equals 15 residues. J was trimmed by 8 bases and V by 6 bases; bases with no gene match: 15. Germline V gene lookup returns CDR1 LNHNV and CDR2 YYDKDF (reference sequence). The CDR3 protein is CATSPHLRDSGGYTF. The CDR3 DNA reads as TGTGCCACCAGTCCCCATCTCCGGGACAGTGGCGGCTACACCTTC.

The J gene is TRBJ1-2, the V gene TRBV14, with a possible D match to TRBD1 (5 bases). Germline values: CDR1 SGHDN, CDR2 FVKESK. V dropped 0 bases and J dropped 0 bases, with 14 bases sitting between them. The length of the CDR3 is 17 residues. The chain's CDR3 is CASSQDQGGLSNYGYTF. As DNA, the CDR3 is TGTGCCAGCAGCCAAGACCAGGGAGGTTTATCTAACTATGGCTACACCTTC. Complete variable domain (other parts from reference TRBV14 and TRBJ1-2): EAGVTQFPSHSVIEKGQTVTLRCDPISGHDNLYWYRRVMGKEIKFLLHFVKESKQDESGMPNNRFLAERTGGTYSTLKVQPAELEDSGVYFCASSQDQGGLSNYGYTFGSGTRLTVV.

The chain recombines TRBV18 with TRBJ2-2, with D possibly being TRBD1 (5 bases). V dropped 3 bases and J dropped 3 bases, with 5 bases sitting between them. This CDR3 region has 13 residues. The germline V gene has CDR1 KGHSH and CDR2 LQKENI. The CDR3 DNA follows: TGTGCCAGCTCACCGACAGACACCGGGGAGCTGTTTTTT. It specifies CASSPTDTGELFF.

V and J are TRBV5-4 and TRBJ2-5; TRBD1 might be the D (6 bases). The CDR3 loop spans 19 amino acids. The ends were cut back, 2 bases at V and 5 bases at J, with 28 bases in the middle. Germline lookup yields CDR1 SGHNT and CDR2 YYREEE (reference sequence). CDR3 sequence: CASSFDTFPGTPVQETQYF. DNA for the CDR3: TGTGCCAGCAGCTTTGACACTTTTCCGGGGACACCTGTCCAGGAGACCCAGTACTTC.

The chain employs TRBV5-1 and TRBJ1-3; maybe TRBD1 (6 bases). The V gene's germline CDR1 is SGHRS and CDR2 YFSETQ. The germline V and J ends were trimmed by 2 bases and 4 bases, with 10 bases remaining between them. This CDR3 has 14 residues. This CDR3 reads CASSFGGAGNTIYF. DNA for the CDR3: TGCGCCAGCAGCTTCGGGGGCGCAGGAAACACCATATATTTT.

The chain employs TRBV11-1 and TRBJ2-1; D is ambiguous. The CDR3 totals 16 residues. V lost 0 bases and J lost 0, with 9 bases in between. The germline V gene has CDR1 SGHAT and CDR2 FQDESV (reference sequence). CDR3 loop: CASSLASGSSYNEQFF. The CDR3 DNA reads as TGTGCCAGCAGCTTAGCGTCAGGTAGCTCCTACAATGAGCAGTTCTTC.

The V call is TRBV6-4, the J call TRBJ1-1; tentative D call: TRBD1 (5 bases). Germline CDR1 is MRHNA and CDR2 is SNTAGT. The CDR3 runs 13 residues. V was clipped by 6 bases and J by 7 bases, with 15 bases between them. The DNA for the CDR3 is TGTGCCAGCAGCGACGGGGCCGGGGGTGAAGCTTTCTTT. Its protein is CASSDGAGGEAFF.